The rows below give T cell receptor beta chains drawn from one sample of a study of cytomegalovirus exposure and HLA in healthy donors. Clones were read by immunoSEQ multiplex PCR, and TCRdb kept only the in-frame ones, dropping some. The table shows roughly 200,000 clones, with around 80% occurring only once. The sample comprised PBMCs. All receptors derive from a man younger than 30 in good health and CMV-seronegative. CDR3s include the opening cysteine and the closing phenylalanine or tryptophan.

>TRBV28|TRBJ1-4
CASSPRDRANEKLFF
>TRBV7-3|TRBJ2-3
CASSLQGASTDTQYF
>TRBV6-5|TRBJ2-7
CASSYVGGREQYF
>TRBV29-1|TRBJ2-5
CSVVPGGETQYF
>TRBV29-1|TRBJ1-3
CSARLSPGNTIYF
>TRBV2|TRBJ1-1
CALPDRVPNTEAFF
>TRBV4-1|TRBJ2-7
CASSPLGQGTAYEQYF
>TRBV6-5|TRBJ1-2
CASSNSKYGYTF
>TRBV28|TRBJ2-7
CASSLYRGYEQYF
>TRBV7-9|TRBJ2-7
CASSLEGVWGQGTSYEQYF
>TRBV5-1|TRBJ2-7
CASSLMNPTGGHEQYF
>TRBV9|TRBJ2-1
CASSVGQYNEQFF
>TRBV19|TRBJ1-1
CASSGGSGNVIEAFF
>TRBV4-1|TRBJ2-7
CASSYEDSYEQYF
>TRBV9|TRBJ1-1
CASSVEDAGGMNTEAFF
>TRBV29-1|TRBJ1-4
CSASGTATNEKLFF
>TRBV13|TRBJ2-4
CASSLVEGTSGSLAKNIQYF
>TRBV9|TRBJ2-1
CASSVAGRLAGGYEQFF
>TRBV30|TRBJ2-7
CAWRETSGRNYEQYF
>TRBV9|TRBJ2-6
CASSATGQGPSGANVLTF
>TRBV30|TRBJ2-7
CAYRQGKYEQYF
>TRBV6-5|-
CASSFAGWYEQYF
>TRBV7-3|TRBJ2-3
CASSLNRGSTDTQYF
>TRBV7-9|TRBJ1-6
CASSPWPGDRGSPLHF
>TRBV6-5|TRBJ1-1
CASSREGTEAFF
>TRBV7-3|TRBJ1-1
CASSLSGGPEAFF
>TRBV2|TRBJ2-1
CASSEGDGSSYNEQFF
>TRBV28|TRBJ2-7
CASSGGGSSYEQYF
>TRBV7-7|TRBJ2-5
CASSSIGVPQETQYF
>TRBV6-1|TRBJ1-2
CASTDLGSGNYGYTF
>TRBV28|TRBJ1-4
CASSPIGGMTNEKLFF
>TRBV11-2|TRBJ2-7
CASSSPSGRAGEQYF
>TRBV5-1|TRBJ2-5
CASSRQGGETQYF
>TRBV19|TRBJ2-7
CASSGEGLVLGEQYF
>TRBV6-5|TRBJ1-5
CASSYYLREPQHF
>TRBV11-2|TRBJ2-1
CASSRGLAGGVKDEQFF
>TRBV6-1|TRBJ2-3
CASSELAGPDTQYF
>TRBV6-1|TRBJ2-7
CASSEAARSYEQYF
>TRBV28|TRBJ2-7
CASSLPTGQKQYF
>TRBV6-5|TRBJ1-5
CASRPDRQGNQPQHF
>TRBV6-4|TRBJ1-2
CASSDLTGGGYTF